This TCR beta chain appears in the sequencing data of a study of blood T cell repertoires in COVID-19. The overall study: Spain, Italy and the United States supplied samples that represented acute and convalescent COVID-19. PBMCs, B-cell-depleted T cells, or T cells provided the cDNA or gDNA that made up the material.

As originally analysed: From reference gene primer amplification, estimates of nucleated cell counts were derived. Sequenced by immunoSEQ multiplex PCR; TCRdb stores in-frame clones only, minus some. The V and J calls and clone size are taken from that table; D and trimming were inferred from the DNA. The sample records approximately 190,000 clones, roughly 88% being singletons. The CDR3 is 12 residues long. Trimming took off 4 bases at V and 6 bases at J, with 10 bases between the two ends. The chain couples TRBV12-3 or TRBV12-4 to TRBJ2-7; no firm D call. This TCR was sampled from a woman in her 40s who had recovered from COVID-19. The sample taken for sequencing was peripheral blood. This CDR3 is CASSSDMGEQYF. CDR3 nucleotide sequence: TGTGCCAGCAGTTCTGACATGGGCGAGCAGTACTTC.